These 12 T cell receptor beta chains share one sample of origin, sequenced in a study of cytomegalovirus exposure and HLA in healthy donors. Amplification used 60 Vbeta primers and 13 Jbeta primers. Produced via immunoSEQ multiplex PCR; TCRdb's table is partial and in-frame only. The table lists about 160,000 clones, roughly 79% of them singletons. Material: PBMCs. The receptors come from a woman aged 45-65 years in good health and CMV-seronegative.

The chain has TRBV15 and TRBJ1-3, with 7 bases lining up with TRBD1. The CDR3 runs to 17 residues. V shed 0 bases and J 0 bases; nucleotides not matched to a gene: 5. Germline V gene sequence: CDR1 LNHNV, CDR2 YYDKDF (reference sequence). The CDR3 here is CATSRDPTGTSGNTIYF. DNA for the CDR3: TGTGCCACCAGCAGAGACCCGACAGGGACCTCTGGAAACACCATATATTTT.

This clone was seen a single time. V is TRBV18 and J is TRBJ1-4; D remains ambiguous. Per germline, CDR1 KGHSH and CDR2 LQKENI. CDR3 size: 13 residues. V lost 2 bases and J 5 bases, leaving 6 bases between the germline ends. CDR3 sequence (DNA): TGTGCCAGCTCACCAGGAGAGAATGAAAAACTGTTTTTT. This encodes CASSPGENEKLFF.

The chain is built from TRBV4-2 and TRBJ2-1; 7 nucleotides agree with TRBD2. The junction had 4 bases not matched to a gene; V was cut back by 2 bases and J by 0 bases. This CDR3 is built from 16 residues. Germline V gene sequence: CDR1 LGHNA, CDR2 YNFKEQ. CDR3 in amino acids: CASSQSGDLSYNEQFF. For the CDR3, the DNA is TGTGCCAGCAGCCAAAGCGGGGACCTCTCCTACAATGAGCAGTTCTTC.

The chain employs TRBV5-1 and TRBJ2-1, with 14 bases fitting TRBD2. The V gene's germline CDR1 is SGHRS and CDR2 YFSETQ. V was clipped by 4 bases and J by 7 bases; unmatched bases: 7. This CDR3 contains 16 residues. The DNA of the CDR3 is TGCGCCAGCAGCCTGGGACTAGCGGGAGTTAATAATGAGCAGTTCTTC. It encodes CASSLGLAGVNNEQFF.

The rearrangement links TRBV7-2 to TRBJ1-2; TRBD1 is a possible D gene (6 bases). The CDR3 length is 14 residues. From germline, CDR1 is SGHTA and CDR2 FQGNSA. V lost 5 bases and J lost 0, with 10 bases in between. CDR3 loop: CASSPSGANYGYTF. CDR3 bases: TGTGCCAGCAGCCCATCAGGGGCTAACTATGGCTACACCTTC.

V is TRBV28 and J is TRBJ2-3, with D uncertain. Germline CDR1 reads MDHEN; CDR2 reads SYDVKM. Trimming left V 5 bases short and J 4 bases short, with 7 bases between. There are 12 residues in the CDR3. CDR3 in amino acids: CASSTGADTQYF. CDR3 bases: TGTGCCAGCAGTACGGGTGCAGATACGCAGTATTTT.

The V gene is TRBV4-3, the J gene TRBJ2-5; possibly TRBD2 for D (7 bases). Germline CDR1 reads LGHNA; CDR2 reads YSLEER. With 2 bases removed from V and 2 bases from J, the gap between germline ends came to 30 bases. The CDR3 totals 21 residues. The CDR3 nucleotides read TGCGCCAGCAGCCAAAATACGGGGGCGGGGGTGATGGCAACTACTCAAGAGACCCAGTACTTC. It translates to CASSQNTGAGVMATTQETQYF.

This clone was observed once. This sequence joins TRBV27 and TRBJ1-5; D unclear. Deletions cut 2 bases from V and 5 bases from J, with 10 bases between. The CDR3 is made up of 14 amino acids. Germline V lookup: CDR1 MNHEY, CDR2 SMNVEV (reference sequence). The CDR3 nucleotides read TGTGCCAGCAGTTTAGTACCAGGTCATCAGCCCCAGCATTTT. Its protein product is CASSLVPGHQPQHF.

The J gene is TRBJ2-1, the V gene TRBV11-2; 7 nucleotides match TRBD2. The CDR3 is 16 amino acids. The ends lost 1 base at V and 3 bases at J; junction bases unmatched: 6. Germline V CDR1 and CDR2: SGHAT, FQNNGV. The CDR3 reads CASSLGVGGYYNEQFF. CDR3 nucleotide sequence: TGTGCCAGCAGCTTAGGGGTGGGAGGGTACTACAATGAGCAGTTCTTC.

This chain's CDR3 is CAISEAGAYEQYF. The CDR3 coding sequence is TGTGCCATCAGTGAGGCCGGAGCCTACGAGCAGTACTTC. The rearrangement links TRBV10-3 to TRBJ2-7; D call uncertain. V was trimmed by 2 bases and J by 2 bases, leaving 7 bases between them. The CDR3 length is 13 residues. Germline V gene lookup returns CDR1 ENHRY and CDR2 SYGVKD.

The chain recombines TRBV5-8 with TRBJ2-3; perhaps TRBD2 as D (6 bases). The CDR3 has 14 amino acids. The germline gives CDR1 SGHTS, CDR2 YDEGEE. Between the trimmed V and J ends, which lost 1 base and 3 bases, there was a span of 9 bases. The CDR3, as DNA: TGTGCCAGCAGCTTGCGGGGGTGGACAGATACGCAGTATTTT. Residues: CASSLRGWTDTQYF.

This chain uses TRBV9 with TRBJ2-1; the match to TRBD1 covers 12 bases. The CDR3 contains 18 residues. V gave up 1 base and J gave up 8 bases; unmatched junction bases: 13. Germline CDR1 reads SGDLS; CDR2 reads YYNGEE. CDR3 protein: CASSVTTGTGGGDHEQFF. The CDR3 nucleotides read TGTGCCAGCAGCGTAACCACCGGGACAGGGGGCGGAGACCATGAGCAGTTCTTC.